Below, one TCR beta chain is given with its context. As yet, its antigen is unknown. This CDR3 has 17 amino acids. V shed 4 bases and J 0 bases; nucleotides not matched to a gene: 9. Looked up from germline, CDR1 is LNHDA and CDR2 is SQIVND (reference sequence). Sequenced by immunoSEQ multiplex PCR; TCRdb stores in-frame clones only, minus some. This table holds tens of thousands of clones, around 84% found once. This sample stems from a study of T cell responses to AZD1222 COVID-19 vaccine. About the study: Pooled together were second doses at about 4 or about 12 weeks.

Broader study findings: Unmutated variant regions are reportedly targeted by nearly half of spike-specific TCRs. Baseline seropositivity occurred in only six AZD1222 recipients.

This clonotype was obtained from an adult in good health. The chain has TRBV19 and TRBJ1-1, with 9 positions matching TRBD1. The source was peripheral blood, collected on day 0 of AZD1222 vaccination. CDR3 residues: CASSTPQGAWVNTEAFF. As DNA, the CDR3 is TGTGCCAGTAGTACGCCACAGGGGGCCTGGGTGAACACTGAAGCTTTCTTT.